The present TCR beta chain was sequenced within a study of identical twins (dated by TCRdb to about 2016). Looking at the study overall: To test whether fetal clonotypes persist, this study deep-sequenced TCR alpha and beta repertoires from monozygotic twins, from unrelated adults of various ages, and from cord blood. Replicate twin experiments were performed at different times using different library preparation protocols to rule out contamination. Here is what the overall study found, with its caveats: Because the same donors could not be followed over many years, the conclusions relied on cross-sectional statistical analysis. Invariant T cells such as MAIT and iNKT could partly confound zero-insertion analyses, although diverse VJ usage argued against such confounding for most clonotypes. In monozygotic twins, out-of-frame TCR alpha sharing was systematically underestimated by recombination models, although the models agreed with sharing between unrelated individuals. Compared with coincidental sharing between unrelated individuals, out-of-frame TCR alpha sequences shared between twins had an excess of sequences with low generation probability. Abundant cord blood beta clonotypes carried fewer insertions; young adult naive repertoires showed a weaker similar trend, while memory repertoires showed none. The excess sharing between twins in beta out-of-frame sequences was weaker because fewer shared sequences reduced the signal-to-noise ratio.

Only healthy Caucasian donors were included. Three pairs of female monozygotic twins, all aged roughly 18 to 29 years, were included in the twin cohort. Peripheral blood mononuclear cells were the source from which RNA for the TCR libraries was isolated. The sample holds a few counts of this clonotype. This receptor's antigen is unknown. Within one base of it there is no much larger clone, and no base qualities were kept. Library prep was done by 5' RACE. This sample was sequenced with an Illumina HiSeq 2000. A universal primer binding site was added through template switching, and the final cDNA carried a unique molecular identifier so that TCR cDNA molecules could be counted accurately. Specific primers in the conserved constant-segment region were used to synthesize first-strand cDNA for TCR alpha and beta chains. To control for contamination, every cDNA library was double barcoded, receiving both a SMART-Mk sample barcode and Illumina barcodes. Two successive PCR steps introduced TruSeq adapter sequences along with Illumina sample barcodes. The TCR alpha and beta cDNA libraries were sequenced on the Illumina HiSeq platform using custom primers. The paper's processing steps were these. Raw reads were processed with MiGEC to extract unique molecular identifiers, and MiXCR was used to determine CDR3 positions. Recombination models were inferred per individual with the repgenHMM and IGoR tools using an EM algorithm. Shared clonotypes were analyzed with the tcR package in R, and sharing was normalized by the product of cloneset sizes. To study raw recombination free of thymic and clonal selection effects, out-of-frame nonproductive sequences were analyzed. The public reads were reprocessed in TCRdb via fastp at Q25 and MiXCR, keeping in-frame beta chains. Under each unique CDR3 protein, matching rows form one entry showing the most common genes and DNA. TCRdb, rather than the study authors, made the V and J calls. A total of a few hundred thousand distinct CDR3 sequences appear in this sample, 9% to 10% of them only once. Roughly 3% of the sample is taken by the ten largest.

V sheds 6 bases and J sheds 3 bases, leaving 18 bases between their ends. Taken from the germline V gene (reference sequence), the CDR1 and CDR2 loops are DFQATT and SNEGSKA. The CDR3 covers 15 residues, taking in both the cysteine and the phenylalanine. This entry keeps only the CDR3 DNA: 45 bases, framed from base 1. This sample was also put to use in a study of yellow fever vaccine responses in identical twins. That second report states: The T cell response to vaccination in identical twins was reported by the authors to appear partly convergent and partly personalized. Focusing on identical twins, the study followed the T cell clones that responded to the vaccine, and did so with precision.

The sequencing sample was made of PBMCs. This sequence uses TRBV20-1 and TRBJ1-5; matching of 5 bases hints at TRBD1 as the D gene. The receptor's source is a young woman in good health. The CDR3 protein: CSARDGRLSNQPQHF. The nucleotide sequence reads TGCAGTGCCCGGGACGGACGACTCTCCAATCAGCCCCAGCATTTT.